Presented here are 27 T cell receptor beta chains from one specimen sequenced in a study of shared clonotypes between healthy human individuals (dated by TCRdb to 2018 to 2020). Library preparation was by the immunoSEQ multiplex PCR assay. As stored in TCRdb, this immuneACCESS dataset retains in-frame rearrangements with V and J assigned. A fraction of the clones does not appear; measured against another copy, unresolved V genes explain less than half of the discrepancy, and the remainder lacks a known reason. The sample profile shows about 490,000 clones; over 70% of them were found once. The ten largest make up 12% of the sample. The sample taken for sequencing was PBMCs. The receptors originated from a woman in her thirties or forties in good health. Some clones in this sample may be carry-over from other donors' samples.

This clone was found once. The chain is built from TRBV27 and TRBJ2-5, with D perhaps TRBD2 (6 bases). This CDR3 comprises 16 residues. Trimming took off 5 bases at V and 1 base at J, with 17 bases between the two ends. The germline gives CDR1 MNHEY, CDR2 SMNVEV (reference sequence). The CDR3 is CASSLLGRAGQETQYF. The CDR3 bases are TGTGCCAGCAGTCTATTAGGACGAGCGGGCCAAGAGACCCAGTACTTC.

This chain joins TRBV30 and TRBJ1-5, with TRBD1 identical over 8 bases. This CDR3 region has 15 residues. Germline assignment: CDR1 GTSNPN and CDR2 SVGIG (reference sequence). Germline trimming cut 3 bases from V and 7 bases from J; bases unmatched to any gene: 11. CDR3 sequence reads: CAWSDSGQGGQPQHF. The DNA of the CDR3 is TGTGCCTGGAGCGATAGCGGACAGGGTGGACAGCCCCAGCATTTT. Full variable domain (outside the CDR3, taken from reference TRBV30 and TRBJ1-5): SQTIHQWPATLVQPVGSPLSLECTVEGTSNPNLYWYRQAAGRGLQLLFYSVGIGQISSEVPQNLSASRPQDRQFILSSKKLLLSDSGFYLCAWSDSGQGGQPQHFGDGTRLSIL.

Comment on this clone: An end of the junction does not agree with germline; a read error may underlie this. V gene TRBV5-1 combines with J gene TRBJ2-7; 7 bases agree with TRBD1. Looked up from germline, CDR1 is SGHRS and CDR2 is YFSETQ. This CDR3 spans 17 amino acids. The CDR3 DNA reads as TGTGCCATCAGCTTAACCTTCCAAGGGGGCGGCTCCTACGAGCAGTACTTC. Its translation: CAISLTFQGGGSYEQYF.

This clone was picked up many times. The rearrangement uses TRBV27 and TRBJ2-4, with 7 bases identical to TRBD1. Germline CDR1 MNHEY, CDR2 SMNVEV (reference sequence). The CDR3 has 17 residues. V lost 5 bases, J lost 3 bases, and 13 bases stayed unmatched. The CDR3, as DNA: TGTGCCAGCAGTCCCCTCCTACAGGGGTTGGACAAAAACATTCAGTACTTC. It yields the protein CASSPLLQGLDKNIQYF.

The genes are TRBV7-9 and TRBJ2-1; 9 nucleotides line up with TRBD2. CDR1 and CDR2 (germline): SEHNR, FQNEAQ (reference sequence). J gave up 3 bases and V 2 bases, and 11 bases lay outside the gene matches. There are 18 residues in the CDR3. DNA for the CDR3: TGTGCCAGCAGCTTATCCCCCTTTAGCGGGGGCGTCTACAATGAGCAGTTCTTC. It translates to CASSLSPFSGGVYNEQFF.

This chain links TRBV19 with TRBJ2-7; D may correspond to TRBD1 or TRBD2 (5 bases each). The germline V and J ends were trimmed by 3 bases and 6 bases, with 15 bases remaining between them. CDR3 length equals 14 residues. CDR1 LNHDA and CDR2 SQIVND come from the germline V gene (reference sequence). The CDR3 region has the DNA TGTGCCAGTAGTATCGGGGCCAGAAGTGGCGAGCAGTACTTC. Amino acids: CASSIGARSGEQYF.

The chain couples TRBV7-9 to TRBJ1-3; D is unclear. This CDR3 contains 17 residues. The V and J ends lost 5 bases and 3 bases respectively, with 20 bases between them. The germline CDR1 and CDR2 sequences are SEHNR and FQNEAQ (reference sequence). For the CDR3, the DNA is TGTGCCAGCAGCCGAATACTTGCGGGCGTAAGTGGAAACACCATATATTTT. Translation: CASSRILAGVSGNTIYF.

The CDR3 loop is CASSLIGSPSTDTQYF. The CDR3 coding sequence is TGTGCCAGCAGCTTAATAGGGAGTCCCAGCACAGATACGCAGTATTTT. The chain joins TRBV7-3 to TRBJ2-3; D may be TRBD2 (5 bases). The CDR3 is 16 amino acids. CDR1 is SGHTA and CDR2 is FQGTGA in the germline V gene. V was clipped by 1 base and J by 0 bases, with 11 bases between them.

This clone was found once. Written as DNA, the CDR3 is TGTGCCAGCAAGCCGGGCCCAACACAAGAGACCCAGTACTTC. Protein: CASKPGPTQETQYF. The V and J genes are TRBV6-1 and TRBJ2-5; D call uncertain. With 7 bases removed from V and 2 bases from J, the gap between germline ends came to 14 bases. CDR3 length equals 14 residues. Germline CDR1 is MNHNS and CDR2 is SASEGT.

This clone appeared a few times. A far larger clone is one nucleotide away, so this likely arose from a read error. The chain couples TRBV19 to TRBJ2-7; 10 bases are shared with TRBD2. The CDR3 sequence is 14 residues long. Germline CDR1 reads LNHDA; CDR2 reads SQIVND (reference sequence). The CDR3 spells CANSTPGLAYEQYF. DNA of the CDR3: TGTGCCAATAGTACCCCGGGACTAGCGTACGAGCAGTACTTC.

The chain joins TRBV19 to TRBJ2-7; D possibly corresponds to TRBD2 (5 bases). CDR1 is LNHDA and CDR2 is SQIVND in the germline V gene (reference sequence). The CDR3 is 12 residues long. V was clipped by 3 bases and J by 7 bases, with 10 bases between them. The CDR3 sequence: CASSILEGEQYF. The CDR3 bases are TGTGCCAGTAGTATCCTCGAGGGAGAGCAGTACTTC.

The chain recombines TRBV11-2 with TRBJ2-3; 11 positions agree with TRBD2. In germline, CDR1 is SGHAT, CDR2 FQNNGV. V shed 5 bases, J shed 8 bases, and the junction held 6 bases outside the gene matches. This CDR3 region has 14 residues. For the CDR3, the DNA is TGTGCCAGCAGCCAACTAGCGGGAGATGGTACGCAGTATTTT. Translating it yields CASSQLAGDGTQYF.

This clone was counted once. The J gene is TRBJ2-7, the V gene TRBV6-1; D gene uncertain. Germline values: CDR1 MNHNS, CDR2 SASEGT. The CDR3 spans 12 residues. The V end was cut by 2 bases, the J end by 6 bases, with 8 bases between. CDR3 protein: CASSELGLEQYF. The CDR3 DNA reads TGTGCCAGCAGTGAACTAGGGCTCGAGCAGTACTTC.

V gene TRBV30 combines with J gene TRBJ1-1, with a tentative D call TRBD1 (5 bases). The CDR3 is 14 residues long. Germline V lookup: CDR1 GTSNPN, CDR2 SVGIG (reference sequence). Trimming cost V 3 bases and J 4 bases, with 15 bases left between them. This CDR3 is CAWRGQAGGTEAFF. The CDR3 nucleotides read TGTGCCTGGAGGGGGCAGGCTGGGGGCACTGAAGCTTTCTTT.

In its sample, this clone was seen once. The chain has TRBV4-2 and TRBJ1-5; unclear D gene. V gave up 0 bases and J gave up 6 bases, with 6 bases separating them. This CDR3 region has 13 residues. Per the germline V gene, CDR1 is LGHNA and CDR2 is YNFKEQ. CDR3 nucleotide sequence: TGTGCCAGCAGCCAAGATGGGGTTCAGCCCCAGCATTTT. It specifies CASSQDGVQPQHF.

The genes are TRBV27 and TRBJ2-1; TRBD2 matches at 13 bases. The CDR3 spans 15 residues. The V gene's germline CDR1 is MNHEY and CDR2 SMNVEV (reference sequence). V dropped 5 bases and J dropped 9; count of bases not matched to a gene: 7. This CDR3 is CASSTWTSGSSEQFF. CDR3 bases: TGTGCCAGCAGTACCTGGACTAGCGGGAGTTCTGAGCAGTTCTTC.

This sequence joins TRBV15 and TRBJ2-1; D gene unclear. CDR1 is LNHNV and CDR2 is YYDKDF in the germline V gene (reference sequence). The CDR3 extends over 16 amino acids. Trimming shortened V by 1 base and J by 2 bases, and 12 bases separated the two germline ends. The CDR3 sequence: CATSRGAEKAYNEQFF. CDR3 in DNA: TGTGCCACCAGCAGAGGGGCGGAGAAGGCCTACAATGAGCAGTTCTTC.

This clone was recorded a few times. The chain recombines TRBV7-9 with TRBJ1-5; D unresolved. The CDR3 covers 12 residues. Trimming took off 1 base at V and 5 bases at J, with 3 bases between the two ends. Germline assignment: CDR1 SEHNR and CDR2 FQNEAQ (reference sequence). CDR3 sequence reads: CASSLDHQPQHF. In nucleotides, the CDR3 is TGTGCCAGCAGCTTAGATCATCAGCCCCAGCATTTT.

A remark on this clone: This probably arose from a read error, given a far larger clone one base away. The gene calls are TRBV11-2 and TRBJ2-1; 9 nucleotides line up with TRBD2. With V trimmed by 0 bases and J by 8 bases, 11 bases remained unmatched. Germline CDR1 and CDR2: SGHAT and FQNNGV. This CDR3 contains 17 residues. In DNA, the CDR3 is TGTGCCAGCAGCTTAGACAGGACTAGCGTGCTTGTAGATGAGCAGTTCTTC. Amino acid sequence: CASSLDRTSVLVDEQFF.

The table lists this clone with a count of one. CDR3 bases: TGCGCCAGCAGCCAAGATCCTAGGGGATTGGAAAAACTGTTTTTT. It codes for CASSQDPRGLEKLFF. This chain links TRBV4-3 with TRBJ1-4; perhaps TRBD1 as D (5 bases). Germline CDR1 reads LGHNA; CDR2 reads YSLEER. This CDR3 is built from 15 residues. Trimming took 0 bases from V and 8 from J, leaving 13 bases between them.

The chain combines TRBV7-3 with TRBJ2-3; 8 positions match TRBD2. The V segment lost 2 bases and the J segment 3 bases; nucleotides outside the gene matches: 4. Germline CDR1 SGHTA, CDR2 FQGTGA. This CDR3 has 15 amino acids. CDR3 bases: TGTGCCAGCAGCTTACGTAGCGGGAATACAGATACGCAGTATTTT. This translates into CASSLRSGNTDTQYF.

The V gene is TRBV6-1, the J gene TRBJ1-2; TRBD1 matches at 7 bases. CDR3 length: 14 residues. Looked up from germline, CDR1 is MNHNS and CDR2 is SASEGT. Germline trimming cut 6 bases from V and 4 bases from J; bases unmatched to any gene: 8. The CDR3 loop reads CASRSSGQVYGYTF. The CDR3 DNA sequence: TGTGCCAGCAGGAGCTCCGGACAGGTCTATGGCTACACCTTC.

This clone appeared a single time. The chain is built from TRBV5-1 and TRBJ2-5; 8 nucleotides align to TRBD2. The CDR3 length is 15 residues. In germline, CDR1 is SGHRS, CDR2 YFSETQ. V lost 4 bases, J lost 5 bases, and 10 bases stayed unmatched. The CDR3 region is CASSRTGTRQETQYF. The CDR3, as DNA: TGCGCCAGCAGCCGCACCGGGACTAGGCAGGAGACCCAGTACTTC.

This rearrangement joins TRBV5-1 to TRBJ1-2; 7 bases match TRBD1. Germline values: CDR1 SGHRS, CDR2 YFSETQ. V shed 0 bases, J shed 2 bases, and the junction held 1 base outside the gene matches. The CDR3 spans 14 residues. Written as DNA, the CDR3 is TGCGCCAGCAGCTTGGAGACAGGGAACTATGGCTACACCTTC. Translated: CASSLETGNYGYTF.

This clone has more than one count but fewer than ten. The chain combines TRBV7-2 with TRBJ2-7; the D gene is possibly TRBD1 (5 bases). Between the trimmed V and J ends, which lost 1 base and 2 bases, there was a span of 12 bases. There are 15 residues in the CDR3. Germline V gives CDR1 SGHTA, CDR2 FQGNSA. As DNA, the CDR3 is TGTGCCAGCAGCTTAGGTTGGCAGGGTGCCTACGAGCAGTACTTC. Its translation is CASSLGWQGAYEQYF.

The rearrangement links TRBV2 to TRBJ1-2; D possibly corresponds to TRBD1 (5 bases). The CDR3 is 15 amino acids. The V and J ends lost 4 bases and 6 bases respectively, with 18 bases between them. The germline V gene has CDR1 SNHLY and CDR2 FYNNEI. The chain's CDR3 is CASSGHGQNLNGYTF. The CDR3 DNA is TGTGCCAGCAGTGGACACGGACAAAACCTTAATGGCTACACCTTC. Full variable domain (rest looked up from reference TRBV2 and TRBJ1-2): EPEVTQTPSHQVTQMGQEVILRCVPISNHLYFYWYRQILGQKVEFLVSFYNNEISEKSEIFDDQFSVERPDGSNFTLKIRSTKLEDSAMYFCASSGHGQNLNGYTFGSGTRLTVV.

This clone was seen ten or more times. The V call is TRBV2, the J call TRBJ2-7, with no clear D. The CDR3 is made up of 13 amino acids. V lost 6 bases and J 2 bases, leaving 11 bases between the germline ends. Germline CDR1 SNHLY, CDR2 FYNNEI. The CDR3 spells CASSAFVTYEQYF. CDR3 nucleotides: TGTGCCAGCAGCGCCTTTGTGACCTACGAGCAGTACTTC.